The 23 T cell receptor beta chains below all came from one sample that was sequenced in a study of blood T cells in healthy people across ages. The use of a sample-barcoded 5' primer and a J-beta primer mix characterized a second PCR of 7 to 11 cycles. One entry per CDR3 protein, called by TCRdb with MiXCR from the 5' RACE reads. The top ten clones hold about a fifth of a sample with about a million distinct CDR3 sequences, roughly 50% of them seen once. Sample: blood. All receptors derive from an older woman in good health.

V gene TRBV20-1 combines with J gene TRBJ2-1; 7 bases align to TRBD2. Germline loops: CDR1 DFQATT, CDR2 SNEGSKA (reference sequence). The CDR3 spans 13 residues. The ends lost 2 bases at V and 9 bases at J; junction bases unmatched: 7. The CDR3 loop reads CSARPSGAAEQFF. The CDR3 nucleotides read TGCAGTGCTAGACCCAGCGGGGCTGCTGAGCAGTTCTTC.

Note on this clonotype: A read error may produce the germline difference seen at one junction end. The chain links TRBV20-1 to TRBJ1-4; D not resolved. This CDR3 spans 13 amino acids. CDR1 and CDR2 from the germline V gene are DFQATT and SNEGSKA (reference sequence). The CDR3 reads CSVRVFGYRKLFF. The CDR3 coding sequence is TGTAGTGTTCGCGTCTTCGGCTATAGAAAACTGTTTTTT.

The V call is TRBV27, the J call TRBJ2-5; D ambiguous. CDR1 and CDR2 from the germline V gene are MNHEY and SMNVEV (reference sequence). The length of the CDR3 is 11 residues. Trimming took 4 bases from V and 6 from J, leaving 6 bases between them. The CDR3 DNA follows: TGTGCCAGCAGTTCCGCCCAGACCCAGTACTTC. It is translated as CASSSAQTQYF.

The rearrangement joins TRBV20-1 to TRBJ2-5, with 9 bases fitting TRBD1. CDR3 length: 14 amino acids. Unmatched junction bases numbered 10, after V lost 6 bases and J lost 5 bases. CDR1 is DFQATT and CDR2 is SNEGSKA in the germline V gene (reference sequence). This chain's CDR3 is CSATWDRASETQYF. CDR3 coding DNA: TGCAGTGCCACGTGGGACAGGGCTTCGGAGACCCAGTACTTC.

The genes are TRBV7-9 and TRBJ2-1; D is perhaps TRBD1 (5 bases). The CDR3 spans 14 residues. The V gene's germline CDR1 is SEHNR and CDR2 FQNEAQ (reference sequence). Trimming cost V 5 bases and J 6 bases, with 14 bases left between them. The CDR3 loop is CASSVIGQGNEQFF. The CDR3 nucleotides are TGTGCCAGCAGCGTAATAGGTCAGGGCAATGAGCAGTTCTTC.

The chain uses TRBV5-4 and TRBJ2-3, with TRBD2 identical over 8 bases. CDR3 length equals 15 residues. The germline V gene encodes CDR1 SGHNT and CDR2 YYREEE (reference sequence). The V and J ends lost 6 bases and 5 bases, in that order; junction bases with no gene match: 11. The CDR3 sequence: CASNLAGGRKDTQYF. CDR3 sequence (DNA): TGTGCCAGCAACTTAGCTGGCGGGAGGAAAGATACGCAGTATTTT.

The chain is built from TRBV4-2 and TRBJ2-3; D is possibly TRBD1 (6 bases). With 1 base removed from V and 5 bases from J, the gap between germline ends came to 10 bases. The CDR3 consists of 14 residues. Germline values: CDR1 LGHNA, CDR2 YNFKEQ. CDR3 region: CASSQGQVGDTQYF. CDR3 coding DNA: TGTGCCAGCAGCCAAGGACAGGTAGGAGATACGCAGTATTTT.

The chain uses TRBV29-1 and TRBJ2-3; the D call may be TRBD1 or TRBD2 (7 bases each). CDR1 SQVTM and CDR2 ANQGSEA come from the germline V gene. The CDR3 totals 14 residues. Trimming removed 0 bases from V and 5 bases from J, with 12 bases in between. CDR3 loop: CSVEDQGGEDTQYF. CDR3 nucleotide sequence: TGCAGCGTTGAAGATCAGGGGGGGGAAGATACGCAGTATTTT.

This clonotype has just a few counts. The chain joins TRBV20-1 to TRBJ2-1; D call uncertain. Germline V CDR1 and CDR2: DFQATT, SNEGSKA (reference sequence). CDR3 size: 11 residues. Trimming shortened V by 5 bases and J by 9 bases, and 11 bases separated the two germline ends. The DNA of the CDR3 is TGCAGTGCTCTCTGGGTCGGTGAGCAGTTCTTC. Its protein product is CSALWVGEQFF.

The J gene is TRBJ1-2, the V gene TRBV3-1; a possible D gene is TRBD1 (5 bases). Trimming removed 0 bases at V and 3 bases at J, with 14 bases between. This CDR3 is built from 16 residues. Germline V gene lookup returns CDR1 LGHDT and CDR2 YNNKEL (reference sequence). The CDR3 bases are TGTGCCAGCAGCCAAGATCTGGGGACGGAGTACTATGGCTACACCTTC. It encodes CASSQDLGTEYYGYTF.

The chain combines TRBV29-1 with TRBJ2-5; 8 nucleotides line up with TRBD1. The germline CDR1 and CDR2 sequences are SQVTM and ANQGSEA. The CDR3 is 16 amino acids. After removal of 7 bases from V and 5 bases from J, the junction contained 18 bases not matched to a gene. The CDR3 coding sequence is TGCAGCGGGCGAGGTTCTAGCCAGGGGGCCGTGGAGACCCAGTACTTC. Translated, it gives CSGRGSSQGAVETQYF.

CDR3 loop: CASSQGFGSYEQYF. The CDR3 coding sequence is TGTGCCAGCAGCCAAGGGTTCGGGAGCTACGAGCAGTACTTC. The chain carries TRBV28 and TRBJ2-7; D possibly corresponds to TRBD2 (6 bases). CDR1 is MDHEN, CDR2 SYDVKM, per germline. The CDR3 is 14 residues long. V was cut by 6 bases and J by 3 bases, with 15 bases left in between.

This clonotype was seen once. CDR3 nucleotides: TGTGCCACCAGCAGAGATCCCGGGGAAGAGACCCAGTACTTC. Protein product: CATSRDPGEETQYF. This chain uses TRBV15 with TRBJ2-5; possible D gene TRBD2, 5 bases. V was trimmed by 0 bases and J by 3 bases, leaving 8 bases between them. From germline, CDR1 is LNHNV and CDR2 YYDKDF (reference sequence). CDR3 length: 14 residues.

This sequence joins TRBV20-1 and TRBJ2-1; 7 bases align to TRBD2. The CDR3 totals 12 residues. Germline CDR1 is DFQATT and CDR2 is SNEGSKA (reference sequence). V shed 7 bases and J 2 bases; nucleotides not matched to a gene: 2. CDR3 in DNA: TGCAGTGTGGGACTACCCTACAATGAGCAGTTCTTC. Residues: CSVGLPYNEQFF.

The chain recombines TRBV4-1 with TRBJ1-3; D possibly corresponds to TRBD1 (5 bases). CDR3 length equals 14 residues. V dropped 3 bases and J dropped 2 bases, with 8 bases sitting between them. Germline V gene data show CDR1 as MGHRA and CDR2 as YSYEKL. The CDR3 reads CASSHRGPGNTIYF. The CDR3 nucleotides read TGCGCCAGCAGCCATCGGGGACCTGGAAACACCATATATTTT.

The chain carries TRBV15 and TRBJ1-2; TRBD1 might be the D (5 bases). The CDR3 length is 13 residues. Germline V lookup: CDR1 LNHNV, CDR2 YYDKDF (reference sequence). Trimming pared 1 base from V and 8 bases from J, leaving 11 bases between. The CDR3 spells CATSRAGMEGYTF. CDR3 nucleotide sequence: TGTGCCACCAGCAGAGCAGGGATGGAGGGCTACACCTTC.

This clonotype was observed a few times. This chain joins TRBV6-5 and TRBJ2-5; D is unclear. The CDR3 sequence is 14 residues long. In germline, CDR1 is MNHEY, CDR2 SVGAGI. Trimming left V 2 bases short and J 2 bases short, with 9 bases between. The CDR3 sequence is CASSYMGSQETQYF. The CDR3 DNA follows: TGTGCCAGCAGTTACATGGGAAGTCAAGAGACCCAGTACTTC.

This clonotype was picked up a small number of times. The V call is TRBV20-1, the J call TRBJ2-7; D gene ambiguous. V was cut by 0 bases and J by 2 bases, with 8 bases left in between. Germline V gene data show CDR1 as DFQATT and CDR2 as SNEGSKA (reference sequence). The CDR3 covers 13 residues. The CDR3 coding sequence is TGCAGTGCTAGAGAGATAGCCCCCTACGAGCAGTACTTC. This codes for CSAREIAPYEQYF.

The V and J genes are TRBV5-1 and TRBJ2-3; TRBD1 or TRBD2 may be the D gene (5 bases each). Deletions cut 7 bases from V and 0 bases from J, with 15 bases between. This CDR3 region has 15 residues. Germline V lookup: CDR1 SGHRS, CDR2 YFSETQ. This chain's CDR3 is CASRTGATSTDTQYF. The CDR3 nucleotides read TGCGCCAGCCGGACTGGGGCAACTAGCACAGATACGCAGTATTTT. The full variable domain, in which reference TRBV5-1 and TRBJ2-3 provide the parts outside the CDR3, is KAGVTQTPRYLIKTRGQQVTLSCSPISGHRSVSWYQQTPGQGLQFLFEYFSETQRNKGNFPGRFSGRQFSNSRSEMNVSTLELGDSALYLCASRTGATSTDTQYFGPGTRLTVL.

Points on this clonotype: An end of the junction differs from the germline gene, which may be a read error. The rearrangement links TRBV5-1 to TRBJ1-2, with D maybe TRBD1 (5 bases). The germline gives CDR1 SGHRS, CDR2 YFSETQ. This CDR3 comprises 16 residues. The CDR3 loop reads CASSLATAQDNSGYTF. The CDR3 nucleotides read TGCGCCAGCAGCTTGGCGACAGCGCAAGACAACTCTGGCTACACCTTC.

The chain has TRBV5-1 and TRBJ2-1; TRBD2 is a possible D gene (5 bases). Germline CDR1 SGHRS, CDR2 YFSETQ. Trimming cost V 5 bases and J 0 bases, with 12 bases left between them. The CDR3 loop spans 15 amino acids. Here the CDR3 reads CASRPSPSSYNEQFF. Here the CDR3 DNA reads TGCGCCAGCAGGCCTAGCCCAAGCTCCTACAATGAGCAGTTCTTC. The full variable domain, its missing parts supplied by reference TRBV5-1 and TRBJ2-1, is KAGVTQTPRYLIKTRGQQVTLSCSPISGHRSVSWYQQTPGQGLQFLFEYFSETQRNKGNFPGRFSGRQFSNSRSEMNVSTLELGDSALYLCASRPSPSSYNEQFFGPGTRLTVL.

CDR3 sequence reads: CASSPTRNNSPLHF. In DNA form, the CDR3 reads TGTGCCAGCAGCCCTACAAGGAATAATTCACCCCTCCACTTT. V and J are TRBV11-2 and TRBJ1-6; D is undetermined. This CDR3 region has 14 residues. The germline V gene encodes CDR1 SGHAT and CDR2 FQNNGV. With 5 bases removed from V and 5 bases from J, the gap between germline ends came to 10 bases.

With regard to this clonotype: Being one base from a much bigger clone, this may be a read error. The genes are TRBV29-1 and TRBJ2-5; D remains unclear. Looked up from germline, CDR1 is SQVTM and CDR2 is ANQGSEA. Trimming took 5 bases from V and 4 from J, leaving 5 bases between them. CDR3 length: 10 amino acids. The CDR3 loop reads CSVSRETQYF. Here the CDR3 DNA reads TGCAGCGTTTCTCGAGAGACCCAGTACTTC.